This T cell receptor (beta chain) was recovered during a study of cytomegalovirus exposure and HLA in healthy donors. This CDR3 has 13 residues. Trimming removed 6 bases from V and 4 bases from J, with 9 bases in between. Germline V gene lookup returns CDR1 SNHLY and CDR2 FYNNEI. A few counts support this clone. Its antigen is not identified. General study findings and limits: A later analysis reportedly identified an Asian-associated ancestry cluster as carrying fewer N-insertions than the roughly 720-donor mean. Within an earlier analysis, most TCR beta V segments proved productive either about 90% or about 30% of the time.

Nominally healthy donors were sampled, though unrecorded immune exposures were likely. PCR used 60 Vbeta primers and 13 Jbeta primers. Per the original methods: The authors later counted roughly 79 million unique TCR beta chains, approximately 12 million of them shared. The assay was immunoSEQ multiplex PCR, and TCRdb's table has in-frame clones only and misses some. The DNA was the basis for D and trimming; V, J and clone size are from that table. Among 75,000 to 100,000 clones listed, around 8% were seen once. The chain employs TRBV2 and TRBJ2-2; D not resolved. Sequencing used PBMCs. The receptor was isolated from a man aged 45 to 65 in good health and CMV-seronegative. The CDR3 DNA reads TGTGCCAGCAGGGAGATATCCACCGGGGAGCTGTTTTTT. It specifies CASREISTGELFF.